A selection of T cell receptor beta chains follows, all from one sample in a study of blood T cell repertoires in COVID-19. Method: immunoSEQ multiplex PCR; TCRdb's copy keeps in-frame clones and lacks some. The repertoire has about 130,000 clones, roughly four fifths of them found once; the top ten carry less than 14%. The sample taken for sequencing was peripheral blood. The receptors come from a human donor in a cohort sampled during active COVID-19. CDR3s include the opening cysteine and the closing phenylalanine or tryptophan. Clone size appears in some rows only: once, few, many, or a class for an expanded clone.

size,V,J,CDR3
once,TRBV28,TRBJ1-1,CASSLEQLNTEAFF
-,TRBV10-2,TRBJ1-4,CASSEFRFATNEKLFF
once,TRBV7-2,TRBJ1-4,CASSLDGAATNEKLFF
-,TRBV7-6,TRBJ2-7,CASGGTGGYEQYF
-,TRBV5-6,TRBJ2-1,CASNSVGSRRGEQFF
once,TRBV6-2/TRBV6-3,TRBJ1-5,CASSSGGGGNQPQHF
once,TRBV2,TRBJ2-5,CASSVGQHTFEAQYF
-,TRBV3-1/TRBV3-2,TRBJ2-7,CASSQDPLGRNSYEQYF
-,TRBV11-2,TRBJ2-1,CASSLGASGGVAYEQFF
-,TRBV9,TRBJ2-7,CASSPMGGGEGEQYF
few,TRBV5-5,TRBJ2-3,CASRRLFSTDTQYF
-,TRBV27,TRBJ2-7,CASSFSGTARPRRGTYEQYF
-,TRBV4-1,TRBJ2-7,CASSQLLSTTGIFYEQYF
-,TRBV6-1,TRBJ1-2,CASSEWRARGYTF
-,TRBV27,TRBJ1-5,CASSSDRLGQPQHF
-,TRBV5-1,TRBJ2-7,CASSLLSGVSYEQYF
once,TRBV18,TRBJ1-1,CASSPGVSTEAFF
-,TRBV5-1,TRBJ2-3,CASSLEGTEGTDTQYF
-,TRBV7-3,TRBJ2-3,CASSRGGGTDTQYF
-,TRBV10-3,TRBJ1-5,CATRTGTGGGYSNQPQHF
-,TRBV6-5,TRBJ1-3,CASSYRGSNTIYF
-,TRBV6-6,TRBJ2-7,CASSSGTSGGIYEQYF
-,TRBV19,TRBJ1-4,CASSLDSSNEKLFF
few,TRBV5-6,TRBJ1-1,CASSLPWRDERNTEAFF
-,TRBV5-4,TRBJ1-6,CASSYRGPTRSPLHF
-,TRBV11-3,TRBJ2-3,CASSLDGGRPDTQYF
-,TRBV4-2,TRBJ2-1,CASSQDRQGNNEQFF
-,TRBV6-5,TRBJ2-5,CASSPGTGSWETQYF
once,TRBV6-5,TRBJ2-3,CASRVTGAPTDTQYF
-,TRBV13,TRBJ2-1,CASSLGGTGAYNEQFF
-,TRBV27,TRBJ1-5,CASSPQGAYQPQHF
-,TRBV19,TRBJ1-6,CASSPGQTYNSPLHF
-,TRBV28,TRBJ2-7,CASSDNNRYEQYF
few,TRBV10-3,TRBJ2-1,CAISDKGGSYNEQFF
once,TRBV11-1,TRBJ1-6,CASSFAAGTGNSPLHF
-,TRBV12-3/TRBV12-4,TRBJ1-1,CASSWARRPEAFF
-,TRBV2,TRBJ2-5,CASTAGQGASETQYF
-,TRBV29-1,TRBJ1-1,CSVKDSEAFF
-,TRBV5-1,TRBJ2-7,CASSLLDRGGEQYF
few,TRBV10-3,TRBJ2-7,CAISELSYEQYF
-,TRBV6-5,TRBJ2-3,CASTPQGSDTQYF